These 22 T cell receptor beta chains were all obtained from the same sample, sequenced in a study of CD8+ T cells in alopecia areata. Regarding treatment: oral pan-JAK inhibitor, 5-10 mg twice daily. RNA was extracted and reverse transcribed into cDNA as the sequencing template. Sequenced by immunoSEQ multiplex PCR; TCRdb stores in-frame clones only, minus some. The sample has roughly 200,000 clones; approximately 55% are singletons. The sequencing used CD8+ T cells sorted from blood, collected at week 24, from a patient treated with tofacitinib. These receptors all stem from a human donor with alopecia areata.

The genes are TRBV14 and TRBJ2-7; the match to TRBD1 covers 10 bases. The CDR3 has 14 residues. Unmatched junction bases numbered 5, after V lost 5 bases and J lost 4 bases. Germline-derived CDR1 and CDR2 are SGHDN and FVKESK. CDR3: CASSAGTGVYEQYF. CDR3 coding DNA: TGTGCCAGCAGCGCCGGGACAGGGGTTTACGAGCAGTACTTC.

The V call is TRBV6-5, the J call TRBJ1-1, with TRBD1 matching over 8 bases. With V trimmed by 4 bases and J by 1 base, 2 bases remained unmatched. Germline CDR1 and CDR2: MNHEY and SVGAGI. CDR3 length equals 14 residues. Here the CDR3 reads CASSLTGANTEAFF. The CDR3 region has the DNA TGTGCCAGCAGTTTGACAGGGGCGAACACTGAAGCTTTCTTT.

The table lists this clone with a few counts. This sequence joins TRBV4-3 and TRBJ2-7; 8 bases are a match to TRBD1. Trimming cost V 3 bases and J 1 base; bases outside gene matches: 8. This CDR3 is 16 amino acids long. CDR1 and CDR2 from the germline V gene are LGHNA and YSLEER. The CDR3 region is CASSQDTGGMSYEQYF. The CDR3 region has the DNA TGCGCCAGCAGCCAGGATACAGGGGGTATGTCCTACGAGCAGTACTTC.

The CDR3: CAWSLSATEAFF. The CDR3 bases are TGTGCCTGGAGTTTGAGTGCCACTGAAGCTTTCTTT. The chain employs TRBV30 and TRBJ1-1; D remains ambiguous. The germline V gene has CDR1 GTSNPN and CDR2 SVGIG (reference sequence). V was shortened by 2 bases and J by 4 bases, with 8 bases between the two germline ends. This CDR3 spans 12 amino acids.

A note on this clone: The same CDR3 also results from other DNA sequences found in this sample. The J gene is TRBJ2-2, the V gene TRBV29-1; perhaps TRBD2 as D (6 bases). Germline V lookup: CDR1 SQVTM, CDR2 ANQGSEA. The CDR3 totals 12 residues. For the CDR3, the DNA is TGCTCGGTCTGGGGGGACACCGGGGAGCTGTTTTTT. Residues: CSVWGDTGELFF.

The rearrangement joins TRBV27 to TRBJ1-4, with a possible D match to TRBD1 (5 bases). This CDR3 comprises 14 residues. V was trimmed by 8 bases and J by 7 bases, leaving 17 bases between them. Germline V lookup: CDR1 MNHEY, CDR2 SMNVEV (reference sequence). The CDR3 DNA follows: TGTGCCAGCTCGCCGGCAGGGCACATTGAAAAACTGTTTTTT. Its protein is CASSPAGHIEKLFF.

This chain joins TRBV7-2 and TRBJ2-1; 9 bases match TRBD2. The V and J ends lost 0 bases and 5 bases, in that order; junction bases with no gene match: 5. The germline gives CDR1 SGHTA, CDR2 FQGNSA. The CDR3 loop spans 16 amino acids. CDR3 in DNA: TGTGCCAGCAGCTTAGCCGTAGCGGGGGCTGACAATGAGCAGTTCTTC. This sequence encodes CASSLAVAGADNEQFF. Full variable domain (remainder filled in from reference TRBV7-2 and TRBJ2-1): GAGVSQSPSNKVTEKGKDVELRCDPISGHTALYWYRQSLGQGLEFLIYFQGNSAPDKSGLPSDRFSAERTGGSVSTLTIQRTQQEDSAVYLCASSLAVAGADNEQFFGPGTRLTVL.

This clone was found a few times. The genes are TRBV29-1 and TRBJ2-1; D uncertain. V shed 5 bases and J shed 11 bases, with 13 bases lying between them. The CDR3 is made up of 11 amino acids. CDR1 SQVTM and CDR2 ANQGSEA come from the germline V gene. CDR3 protein: CSVWVQSKQFF. CDR3 nucleotides: TGCAGCGTTTGGGTGCAAAGTAAGCAGTTCTTC.

The chain uses TRBV5-4 and TRBJ2-1, with 9 bases lining up with TRBD2. The germline V gene encodes CDR1 SGHNT and CDR2 YYREEE (reference sequence). Germline trimming cut 2 bases from V and 9 bases from J; bases unmatched to any gene: 9. This CDR3 comprises 15 residues. CDR3 sequence reads: CASSFTGTSTIEQFF. CDR3 nucleotides: TGTGCCAGCAGCTTTACCGGGACTAGCACGATTGAGCAGTTCTTC.

This chain connects TRBV7-2 to TRBJ2-1; possible D gene TRBD1, 5 bases. The V end lost 5 bases, the J end lost 1 base, and 18 bases lay between the germline ends. This CDR3 comprises 17 residues. Germline CDR1 SGHTA, CDR2 FQGNSA. For the CDR3, the DNA is TGTGCCAGCAGCGGAGAAGCAGACAGAACGTCCTACAATGAGCAGTTCTTC. Protein product: CASSGEADRTSYNEQFF.

This clone was seen a handful of times. J is TRBJ1-5 and V is TRBV5-6; D may be TRBD1 (6 bases). V was clipped by 0 bases and J by 5 bases, with 18 bases between them. This CDR3 is 17 amino acids long. Germline CDR1 is SGHDT and CDR2 is YYEEEE. CDR3 sequence reads: CASSLGSGTRVDQPQHF. Here the CDR3 DNA reads TGTGCCAGCAGCTTGGGCTCCGGGACACGGGTGGATCAGCCCCAGCATTTT.

This sequence joins TRBV10-3 and TRBJ2-7; TRBD1 agrees at 10 bases. The CDR3 runs 15 residues. The V and J ends lost 4 bases and 4 bases, in that order; junction bases with no gene match: 7. CDR1 is ENHRY, CDR2 SYGVKD, per germline. This chain's CDR3 is CAISGGTGAEYEQYF. For the CDR3, the DNA is TGTGCCATCAGTGGCGGGACAGGGGCTGAATACGAGCAGTACTTC.

About this clone itself: Other DNA variants within this sample encode the same CDR3. The rearrangement links TRBV30 to TRBJ2-2, with 7 bases identical to TRBD1. Germline lookup yields CDR1 GTSNPN and CDR2 SVGIG (reference sequence). The CDR3 consists of 12 residues. J lost 5 bases, V lost 3 bases, and 0 bases had no gene match. The CDR3 bases are TGTGCCTGGAGCAGGGGGACCGGGGAGCTGTTTTTT. Its protein product is CAWSRGTGELFF. Supplemented by reference TRBV30 and TRBJ2-2, the full variable domain reads SQTIHQWPATLVQPVGSPLSLECTVEGTSNPNLYWYRQAAGRGLQLLFYSVGIGQISSEVPQNLSASRPQDRQFILSSKKLLLSDSGFYLCAWSRGTGELFFGEGSRLTVL.

The chain joins TRBV6-5 to TRBJ2-1; 9 bases are a match to TRBD1. Unmatched junction bases numbered 7, after V lost 6 bases and J lost 7 bases. This CDR3 is built from 14 residues. Germline V lookup: CDR1 MNHEY, CDR2 SVGAGI. In DNA, the CDR3 is TGTGCCAGCAGGCCCGGGACAGGGTTTAATGAGCAGTTCTTC. The encoded protein is CASRPGTGFNEQFF.

This clone was seen a handful of times. The chain carries TRBV29-1 and TRBJ2-1; D is ambiguous. CDR1 SQVTM and CDR2 ANQGSEA come from the germline V gene. V was pared by 6 bases and J by 7 bases, with 13 bases between. CDR3 length equals 12 residues. In DNA form, the CDR3 reads TGCAGCGTCAGAGTAGGCGCGAATGAGCAGTTCTTC. Encoded protein: CSVRVGANEQFF.

The V call is TRBV27, the J call TRBJ1-5; unclear D gene. The CDR3 is 14 amino acids. Germline CDR1 is MNHEY and CDR2 is SMNVEV (reference sequence). V was pared by 3 bases and J by 7 bases, with 13 bases between. The CDR3 DNA is TGTGCCAGCAGTTTGGCCCCCGGTACCCAGCCCCAGCATTTT. The encoded protein is CASSLAPGTQPQHF.

A word on this clone: The same CDR3 also results from other DNA sequences found in this sample. The V and J genes are TRBV7-2 and TRBJ1-2, with D possibly TRBD1 on 5 matching bases. CDR1 SGHTA and CDR2 FQGNSA come from the germline V gene. The CDR3 runs to 14 residues. V lost 3 bases, J lost 3 bases, and 11 bases lay in between. The CDR3 here is CASSLTGTDYGYTF. The CDR3 region has the DNA TGTGCCAGCAGCTTGACTGGGACCGACTATGGCTACACCTTC.

The sample holds a few counts of this clone. This sample also contains other DNA sequences that code for the same CDR3. V and J are TRBV25-1 and TRBJ1-2; D is unresolved. Germline-derived CDR1 and CDR2 are MGHDK and SYGVNS. The ends were cut back, 2 bases at V and 0 bases at J, with 1 base in the middle. The length of the CDR3 is 12 residues. The CDR3 DNA sequence: TGTGCCAGCAGTGAAACTAACTATGGCTACACCTTC. It is translated as CASSETNYGYTF.

The J gene is TRBJ2-7, the V gene TRBV11-2; 15 positions match TRBD2. The CDR3 extends over 19 amino acids. Germline trimming cut 1 base from V and 2 bases from J; bases unmatched to any gene: 9. Germline V gene sequence: CDR1 SGHAT, CDR2 FQNNGV. CDR3: CASSLVDPGLAGGTYEQYF. Here the CDR3 DNA reads TGTGCCAGCAGCTTAGTTGACCCGGGACTAGCGGGGGGCACCTACGAGCAGTACTTC.

This clone came up once. The V gene is TRBV6-5, the J gene TRBJ2-5, with TRBD2 matching over 7 bases. The trim removed 5 bases at V and 5 bases at J, leaving 8 bases unmatched. CDR1 MNHEY and CDR2 SVGAGI come from the germline V gene. This CDR3 has 14 amino acids. Here the CDR3 DNA reads TGTGCCAGCAGTGTTGGTCGGGAGGTCGAGACCCAGTACTTC. It specifies CASSVGREVETQYF.

This clone was counted only a few times. This sequence joins TRBV5-1 and TRBJ2-7; 9 bases map to TRBD1. The trim removed 7 bases at V and 7 bases at J, leaving 18 bases unmatched. In germline, CDR1 is SGHRS, CDR2 YFSETQ. This CDR3 spans 16 amino acids. The CDR3 sequence: CASARRRGQGSEEQYF. In DNA form, the CDR3 reads TGCGCCAGCGCTCGGAGAAGGGGACAGGGCTCGGAAGAGCAGTACTTC. The variable domain in full, with the rest retrieved from reference TRBV5-1 and TRBJ2-7, is KAGVTQTPRYLIKTRGQQVTLSCSPISGHRSVSWYQQTPGQGLQFLFEYFSETQRNKGNFPGRFSGRQFSNSRSEMNVSTLELGDSALYLCASARRRGQGSEEQYFGPGTRLTVT.

This clone was seen once. The CDR3 is CASSQARTGPYNEQFF. The CDR3 DNA reads as TGCGCCAGCAGCCAAGCGCGGACAGGCCCCTACAATGAGCAGTTCTTC. The gene calls are TRBV4-3 and TRBJ2-1; 7 bases map to TRBD1. Germline CDR1 is LGHNA and CDR2 is YSLEER. The CDR3 totals 16 residues. The V gene end was trimmed by 1 base and the J gene end by 2 bases; junction bases not matched to a gene: 5.